Following are 5 T cell receptor delta chains from one sample sequenced in a study of γδ T cells in repeated Plasmodium falciparum infection. TCRdb re-processed the multiplex PCR reads using CATT. Of around 86,000 delta-chain clones listed, 1.4% to 1.5% are singletons. Bulk repertoires came from Vgamma9/Vdelta2+ or Vdelta2-negative gammadelta T cells flow-sorted from PBMC. Material: gamma-delta T cells from blood. Every receptor here comes from a pool of human donors (malaria-infected and uninfected, not separated).

Notes on this clone: A read error likely explains why the TCRdb protein, taken from a much larger clone, differs from this DNA's translation at residue 6; the protein shown is translated from the DNA. The rearrangement uses TRDV1 and TRDJ1; D may be TRDD2 (8 bases). TCRdb gives no J gene; it was assigned here by matching the DNA to germline. The CDR3 contains 22 residues. V was clipped by 0 bases and J by 0 bases, with 29 bases between them. Germline V gene data show CDR1 as TSWWSYY and CDR2 as QGS. This chain's CDR3 is CALGELGLPRYRGIAYTDKLIF. CDR3 coding DNA: TGTGCTCTTGGGGAACTTGGCCTTCCTAGGTACAGGGGGATTGCCTACACCGATAAACTCATCTTT.

This clone was recorded at least ten times. The protein TCRdb gives is from a much larger clone and does not agree with this DNA's translation at residue 3, likely a read error; the protein shown here comes from the DNA. The V call is TRDV2, the J call TRDJ3; the match to TRDD3 covers 9 bases. The J gene, left out of TCRdb, was set here by checking the DNA against germline. This CDR3 contains 18 residues. Germline-derived CDR1 and CDR2 are GEAIGNYY and EKD. CDR3 sequence: CARDTIGGYSWDTRQMFF. For the CDR3, the DNA is TGTGCCCGTGACACTATTGGGGGATACTCCTGGGACACCCGACAGATGTTTTTC.

A few counts support this clone. This DNA translates differently at residue 3 from the TCRdb protein, which is that of a much larger clone; a read error is likely, and the protein shown is the DNA's own translation. The chain carries TRDV1 and TRDJ2; D may be TRDD3 (6 bases). The J gene is absent in TCRdb and was assigned here via DNA matching to germline. This CDR3 region has 19 residues. Germline-derived CDR1 and CDR2 are TSWWSYY and QGS. The chain's CDR3 is CAPGESGPRARPLTAQLFF. The CDR3 coding sequence is TGTGCTCCTGGGGAATCCGGCCCTAGGGCCCGCCCTTTGACAGCACAACTCTTCTTT.

This clone has more than one count but fewer than ten. The chain is built from TRDV1 and TRDJ1; TRDD3 might be the D (6 bases). TCRdb supplies no J gene; here it was assigned by aligning the nucleotide sequence to germline. V shed 0 bases and J shed 2 bases, with 19 bases lying between them. The CDR3 covers 18 residues. The germline gives CDR1 TSWWSYY, CDR2 QGS. The CDR3 nucleotides are TGTGCTCTTGGGGAACTAGATCGAATGGGGGTTTGGACCGATAAACTCATCTTT. Translated, it gives CALGELDRMGVWTDKLIF.

With regard to this clone: It differs at one base from a far larger clone, so likely a read error. The same CDR3 is also encoded by other DNA sequences in this sample. This rearrangement joins TRDV2 to TRDJ1; the D gene is possibly TRDD3 (6 bases). TCRdb supplies no J gene; here it was assigned by aligning the nucleotide sequence to germline. The CDR3 has 15 residues. Looked up from germline, CDR1 is GEAIGNYY and CDR2 is EKD. Trimming pared 7 bases from V and 0 bases from J, leaving 17 bases between. CDR3 sequence: CACDAWGQDTDKLIF. Here the CDR3 DNA reads TGTGCCTGCGACGCCTGGGGACAGGACACCGATAAACTCATCTTT.